Below are 29 T cell receptor beta chains sequenced from a single sample in a study of long-term antiretroviral therapy in people with HIV. They ran version v3.0 of the immunoSEQ assay at survey level. Produced via immunoSEQ multiplex PCR; TCRdb's table is partial and in-frame only. Among tens of thousands of clones listed, approximately 96% were seen once. The specimen was unsorted PBMCs, collected 6.6 years after starting antiretroviral therapy. The receptors come from a man younger than 40 with HIV.

This chain links TRBV20-1 with TRBJ2-1; D uncertain. CDR3 length equals 9 residues. Trimming left V 6 bases short and J 14 bases short, with 11 bases between. Germline CDR1 DFQATT, CDR2 SNEGSKA (reference sequence). This chain's CDR3 is CSAPGWKFF. As DNA, the CDR3 is TGCAGTGCACCCGGCTGGAAGTTCTTC.

The rearrangement uses TRBV19 and TRBJ2-3, with D perhaps matching TRBD1 (6 bases). The V end was cut by 5 bases, the J end by 6 bases, with 6 bases between. Germline CDR1 and CDR2: LNHDA and SQIVND (reference sequence). This CDR3 has 11 amino acids. DNA of the CDR3: TGTGCCAGTAGTCAGGGGGATACGCAGTATTTT. Encoded protein: CASSQGDTQYF. Looking up the rest from reference TRBV19 and TRBJ2-3 gives the full variable domain: DGGITQSPKYLFRKEGQNVTLSCEQNLNHDAMYWYRQDPGQGLRLIYYSQIVNDFQKGDIAEGYSVSREKKESFPLTVTSAQKNPTAFYLCASSQGDTQYFGPGTRLTVL.

V and J are TRBV7-9 and TRBJ2-2; D gene unclear. Trimming cost V 5 bases and J 0 bases, with 13 bases left between them. Germline loops: CDR1 SEHNR, CDR2 FQNEAQ (reference sequence). This CDR3 has 16 residues. CDR3 amino acids: CASSPYWRTNTGELFF. Written as DNA, the CDR3 is TGTGCCAGCAGCCCCTACTGGCGAACGAACACCGGGGAGCTGTTTTTT.

This chain connects TRBV5-6 to TRBJ2-3, with 8 bases aligning to TRBD2. The CDR3 contains 18 residues. V dropped 4 bases and J dropped 2; count of bases not matched to a gene: 15. Germline CDR1 is SGHDT and CDR2 is YYEEEE. DNA for the CDR3: TGTGCCAGCAGCCTCTTGACCCTTAGCGGGAAGCTCACAGATACGCAGTATTTT. Translated, it gives CASSLLTLSGKLTDTQYF.

The chain has TRBV14 and TRBJ2-1; TRBD1 agrees at 9 bases. The CDR3 is 15 residues long. Germline V lookup: CDR1 SGHDN, CDR2 FVKESK. The ends lost 1 base at V and 7 bases at J; junction bases unmatched: 5. This CDR3 reads CASSQVAGTGNEQFF. The CDR3 nucleotides are TGTGCCAGCAGCCAAGTGGCCGGGACAGGGAATGAGCAGTTCTTC.

The rearrangement links TRBV19 to TRBJ2-5; D possibly corresponds to TRBD1 (5 bases). V was trimmed by 6 bases and J by 3 bases, leaving 17 bases between them. CDR1 and CDR2 from the germline V gene are LNHDA and SQIVND (reference sequence). CDR3 length: 15 residues. CDR3 DNA sequence: TGTGCCAGTAGATCGATCTCAGGGAAGGAAGAGACCCAGTACTTC. As protein: CASRSISGKEETQYF. Variable domain in full (rest from reference TRBV19 and TRBJ2-5): DGGITQSPKYLFRKEGQNVTLSCEQNLNHDAMYWYRQDPGQGLRLIYYSQIVNDFQKGDIAEGYSVSREKKESFPLTVTSAQKNPTAFYLCASRSISGKEETQYFGPGTRLLVL.

The CDR3 coding sequence is TGTGCCACCAGCATTCAGCTAGTCGCCGCTGGTGGGGAGCTGTTTTTT. Its translation is CATSIQLVAAGGELFF. The chain uses TRBV15 and TRBJ2-2; D unclear. Germline assignment: CDR1 LNHNV and CDR2 YYDKDF (reference sequence). V lost 4 bases to trimming and J lost 8 bases, with 20 bases between them. The CDR3 length is 16 residues.

This clone was picked up one time. The CDR3 DNA follows: TGTGCCAGCAGTGGTGAAGGCCCAGGGAATGAGCAGTTCTTC. Its protein is CASSGEGPGNEQFF. J is TRBJ2-1 and V is TRBV2; a weak D match, TRBD1 (5 bases). V was trimmed by 4 bases and J by 7 bases, leaving 14 bases between them. Germline V gene sequence: CDR1 SNHLY, CDR2 FYNNEI. This CDR3 contains 14 residues.

The chain joins TRBV6-1 to TRBJ2-7; 9 bases are a match to TRBD2. The CDR3 sequence is 14 residues long. Per germline, CDR1 MNHNS and CDR2 SASEGT. The V segment lost 7 bases and the J segment 3 bases; nucleotides outside the gene matches: 7. DNA for the CDR3: TGTGCCAGCATTCCGGGACTAGCAGGCTACGAGCAGTACTTC. Encoded protein: CASIPGLAGYEQYF.

This clone was seen only once. This chain connects TRBV5-4 to TRBJ2-3, with D perhaps assigned TRBD1 or TRBD2 (5 bases each). Deletions cut 0 bases from V and 2 bases from J, with 10 bases between. Germline-derived CDR1 and CDR2 are SGHNT and YYREEE (reference sequence). The CDR3 contains 15 residues. This CDR3 reads CASSLVGVSTDTQYF. For the CDR3, the DNA is TGTGCCAGCAGCTTGGTGGGGGTGTCCACAGATACGCAGTATTTT.

The chain couples TRBV4-1 to TRBJ1-2; D not certain. The CDR3 sequence is 17 residues long. Germline V CDR1 and CDR2: MGHRA, YSYEKL. Trimming left V 4 bases short and J 4 bases short, with 22 bases between. Written as DNA, the CDR3 is TGCGCCAGCAGCCCGTACCTCCTACAGCGGGAAGCCTATGGCTACACCTTC. It yields the protein CASSPYLLQREAYGYTF.

This clone showed up just once. V is TRBV6-1 and J is TRBJ1-1; TRBD1 matches 7 bases. This CDR3 is built from 13 residues. CDR1 and CDR2 (germline): MNHNS, SASEGT. Trimming took 4 bases from V and 11 from J; bases not matched to a gene: 10. CDR3 in DNA: TGTGCCAGCAGTGTAACTCGACAGGGTTTGGCTTTCTTT. Translating gives CASSVTRQGLAFF.

The gene calls are TRBV15 and TRBJ2-7, with D tentatively TRBD1 (5 bases). The CDR3 covers 13 residues. The V gene lost 5 bases and the J gene lost 4 bases, with 12 bases spanning the gap. The germline gives CDR1 LNHNV, CDR2 YYDKDF (reference sequence). CDR3 DNA sequence: TGTGCCACCAGCTCAGGGAATTCGTACGAGCAGTACTTC. Amino acids: CATSSGNSYEQYF.

The gene calls are TRBV4-2 and TRBJ2-1; D is perhaps TRBD1 (6 bases). The CDR3 runs to 16 residues. Per the germline V gene, CDR1 is LGHNA and CDR2 is YNFKEQ. The germline V and J ends were trimmed by 0 bases and 2 bases, with 11 bases remaining between them. The CDR3 loop is CASSQDPRGTYNEQFF. The CDR3 DNA follows: TGTGCCAGCAGCCAAGATCCCAGGGGTACCTACAATGAGCAGTTCTTC.

The chain joins TRBV4-1 to TRBJ2-3; D unresolved. CDR3 length: 15 residues. Trimming left V 3 bases short and J 1 base short, with 11 bases between. Looked up from germline, CDR1 is MGHRA and CDR2 is YSYEKL. DNA for the CDR3: TGCGCCAGCAGCCAGCAGGCTCTGCGCACAGATACGCAGTATTTT. Translated, it gives CASSQQALRTDTQYF.

The chain has TRBV19 and TRBJ2-7; TRBD2 matches 14 bases. Germline V CDR1 and CDR2: LNHDA, SQIVND (reference sequence). This CDR3 comprises 16 residues. V was pared by 5 bases and J by 2 bases, with 5 bases of the junction left unmatched. DNA for the CDR3: TGTGCCAGTAGTTCGGGACTAGCGGGAGTCGCCTACGAGCAGTACTTC. Translating it yields CASSSGLAGVAYEQYF.

The chain combines TRBV6-5 with TRBJ1-5; D not resolved. V lost 7 bases and J lost 9, with 22 bases in between. Germline V CDR1 and CDR2: MNHEY, SVGAGI. The CDR3 covers 15 residues. CDR3: CASIPARDPGRPQHF. CDR3 nucleotide sequence: TGTGCCAGCATTCCCGCCCGGGATCCAGGACGGCCCCAGCATTTT.

This chain joins TRBV10-3 and TRBJ1-2; D remains ambiguous. The CDR3 is 14 residues long. CDR1 and CDR2 from the germline V gene are ENHRY and SYGVKD. The V gene lost 0 bases and the J gene lost 4 bases, with 9 bases spanning the gap. The DNA of the CDR3 is TGTGCCATCAGTGAGTCGAGCCTGGGCTATGGCTACACCTTC. It specifies CAISESSLGYGYTF.

The chain couples TRBV19 to TRBJ1-2; tentatively, D is TRBD1 (5 bases). Germline V gene lookup returns CDR1 LNHDA and CDR2 SQIVND (reference sequence). The CDR3 consists of 14 residues. Trimming took 5 bases from V and 6 from J, leaving 16 bases between them. CDR3 coding DNA: TGTGCCAGTAGTCCCCAGACAGCTTCAGATGGCTACACCTTC. Protein product: CASSPQTASDGYTF.

The chain uses TRBV12-2 and TRBJ1-2. TRBV12-2 is noted as a pseudogene. The CDR3 is 14 amino acids. This chain's CDR3 is CASRLGRSDYGYTF. CDR3 nucleotide sequence: TGTGCAAGTCGCTTAGGCCGCAGCGACTATGGCTACACCTTC.

This clone has a single count. This rearrangement joins TRBV7-9 to TRBJ2-5; TRBD2 agrees at 10 bases. Germline assignment: CDR1 SEHNR and CDR2 FQNEAQ (reference sequence). The CDR3 is 15 residues long. The J segment lost 5 bases and the V segment lost 4 bases, leaving 7 bases of the junction unmatched. In DNA, the CDR3 is TGTGCCAGCAGCTGGGGAGCGGGAGGGTGGGAGACCCAGTACTTC. This sequence encodes CASSWGAGGWETQYF.

V is TRBV7-2 and J is TRBJ2-7, with D possibly matching TRBD2 (5 bases). CDR3 length equals 14 residues. The germline V gene encodes CDR1 SGHTA and CDR2 FQGNSA. The V and J ends lost 5 bases and 0 bases respectively, with 11 bases between them. DNA of the CDR3: TGTGCCAGCAGCCTCGGACGGGGCTCCTACGAGCAGTACTTC. Its protein is CASSLGRGSYEQYF.

The sample holds one count of this clone. This chain links TRBV30 with TRBJ2-7; a possible D gene is TRBD1 (6 bases). The length of the CDR3 is 11 residues. Trimming cost V 5 bases and J 7 bases, with 12 bases left between them. The germline V gene has CDR1 GTSNPN and CDR2 SVGIG (reference sequence). CDR3 sequence (DNA): TGTGCCTGGGGGACAATTTCGGAGCAGTACTTC. It codes for CAWGTISEQYF.

The chain has TRBV28 and TRBJ1-1, with TRBD1 matching 8 bases. Losses at the gene ends were 5 bases for V and 5 bases for J; bases not matched to a gene: 7. The germline V gene encodes CDR1 MDHEN and CDR2 SYDVKM. The CDR3 runs 14 residues. The CDR3 protein is CASSIDRGGTEAFF. The CDR3 nucleotides are TGTGCCAGCAGTATCGACAGGGGAGGTACTGAAGCTTTCTTT.

The chain links TRBV29-1 to TRBJ1-2; D gene unclear. Per germline, CDR1 SQVTM and CDR2 ANQGSEA. V was clipped by 0 bases and J by 4 bases, with 15 bases between them. The CDR3 contains 15 residues. CDR3 nucleotide sequence: TGCAGCGTTGAAGATCGAAGGGCCAAGTCCTATGGCTACACCTTC. Its protein product is CSVEDRRAKSYGYTF.

This chain uses TRBV19 with TRBJ2-2; 9 bases match TRBD2. Germline CDR1 and CDR2: LNHDA and SQIVND (reference sequence). The CDR3 extends over 16 amino acids. After removal of 3 bases from V and 0 bases from J, the junction contained 2 bases not matched to a gene. CDR3 sequence (DNA): TGTGCCAGTAGTATGCTAGCGGGGTCGAACACCGGGGAGCTGTTTTTT. This codes for CASSMLAGSNTGELFF. The variable domain in full, completed from reference TRBV19 and TRBJ2-2, reads DGGITQSPKYLFRKEGQNVTLSCEQNLNHDAMYWYRQDPGQGLRLIYYSQIVNDFQKGDIAEGYSVSREKKESFPLTVTSAQKNPTAFYLCASSMLAGSNTGELFFGEGSRLTVL.

The gene calls are TRBV6-5 and TRBJ1-2; tentative D call: TRBD1 (5 bases). Per the germline V gene, CDR1 is MNHEY and CDR2 is SVGAGI. V was pared by 5 bases and J by 6 bases, with 13 bases between. The CDR3 consists of 13 residues. DNA of the CDR3: TGTGCCAGCAGTCGCCAGACAGTTCATGGCTACACCTTC. This translates into CASSRQTVHGYTF.

This chain connects TRBV10-3 to TRBJ1-1; D is ambiguous. The CDR3 length is 13 residues. V lost 5 bases, J lost 8 bases, and 15 bases lay in between. Germline loops: CDR1 ENHRY, CDR2 SYGVKD. CDR3 bases: TGTGCCATCAGTCCTGAAGGTTTGCGGGAAGCTTTCTTT. Protein product: CAISPEGLREAFF.

The CDR3 sequence: CASSPIGSLREETQYF. CDR3 bases: TGCGCCAGCAGCCCCATTGGGAGTCTACGAGAAGAGACCCAGTACTTC. This chain connects TRBV5-1 to TRBJ2-5; D possibly corresponds to TRBD2 (5 bases). CDR3 length equals 16 residues. The V gene lost 4 bases and the J gene lost 3 bases, with 19 bases spanning the gap. Germline CDR1 and CDR2: SGHRS and YFSETQ.